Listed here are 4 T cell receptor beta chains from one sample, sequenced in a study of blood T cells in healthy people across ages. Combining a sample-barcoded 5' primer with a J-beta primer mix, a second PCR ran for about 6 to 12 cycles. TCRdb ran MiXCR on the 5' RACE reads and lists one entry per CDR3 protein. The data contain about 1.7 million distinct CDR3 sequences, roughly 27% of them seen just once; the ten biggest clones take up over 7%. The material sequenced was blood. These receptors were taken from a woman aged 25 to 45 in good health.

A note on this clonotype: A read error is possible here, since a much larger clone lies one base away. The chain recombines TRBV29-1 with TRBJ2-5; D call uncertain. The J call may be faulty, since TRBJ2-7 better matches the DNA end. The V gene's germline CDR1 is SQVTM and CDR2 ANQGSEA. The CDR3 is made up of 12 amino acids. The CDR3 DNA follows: TGCAGCGGTGAATTAGCAACCTACGAGCAGTACTTC. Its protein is CSGELATYEQYF.

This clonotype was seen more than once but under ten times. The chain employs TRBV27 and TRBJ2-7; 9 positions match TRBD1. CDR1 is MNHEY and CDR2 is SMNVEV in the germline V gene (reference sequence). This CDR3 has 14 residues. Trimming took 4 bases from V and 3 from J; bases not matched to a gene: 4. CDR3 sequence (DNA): TGTGCCAGCAGTTGGACAGGGGTATTCTACGAGCAGTACTTC. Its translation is CASSWTGVFYEQYF.

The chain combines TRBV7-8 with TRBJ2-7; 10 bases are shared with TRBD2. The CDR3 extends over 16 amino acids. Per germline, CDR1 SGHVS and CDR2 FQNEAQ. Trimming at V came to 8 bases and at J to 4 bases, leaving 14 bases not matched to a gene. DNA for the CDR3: TGTGCCAGCCGCCCAGAAGCGGGAGGGGGGATATACGAGCAGTACTTC. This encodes CASRPEAGGGIYEQYF. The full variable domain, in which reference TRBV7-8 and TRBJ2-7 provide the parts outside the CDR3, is GAGVSQSPRYKVAKRGQDVALRCDPISGHVSLFWYQQALGQGPEFLTYFQNEAQLDKSGLPSDRFFAERPEGSVSTLKIQRTQQEDSAVYLCASRPEAGGGIYEQYFGPGTRLTVT.

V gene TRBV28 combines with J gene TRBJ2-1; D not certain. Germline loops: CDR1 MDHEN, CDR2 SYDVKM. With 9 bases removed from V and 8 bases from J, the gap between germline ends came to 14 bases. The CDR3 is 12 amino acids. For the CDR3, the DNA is TGTGCCAGTGGGTTGGCAACCGATGAGCAGTTCTTC. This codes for CASGLATDEQFF.